The 2 T cell receptor beta chains below come from one sample, sequenced in a study of T cell changes during pregnancy in multiple sclerosis. Repertoires were generated with immunoSEQ multiplex PCR, while TCRdb's copy carries only in-frame clones and drops some. In the table there are under 95,000 clones, about 92% of which are singletons. The sequencing used peripheral blood, collected after pregnancy. These receptors all stem from a female donor with multiple sclerosis, enrolled in a pregnancy study.

The J gene is TRBJ2-7, the V gene TRBV11-2; 7 nucleotides align to TRBD2. The junction had 18 bases not matched to a gene; V was cut back by 5 bases and J by 2 bases. Germline V CDR1 and CDR2: SGHAT, FQNNGV. The CDR3 runs 18 residues. The CDR3 reads CASSPLGRSAGETYEQYF. The CDR3 DNA reads as TGTGCCAGCAGCCCTCTAGGACGGTCGGCGGGGGAAACCTACGAGCAGTACTTC.

The gene calls are TRBV6-5 and TRBJ1-3; the D gene is possibly TRBD1 (5 bases). CDR3 length: 13 amino acids. V lost 6 bases, J lost 2 bases, and 8 bases lay in between. The germline V gene has CDR1 MNHEY and CDR2 SVGAGI. Here the CDR3 DNA reads TGTGCCAGCAGGGGGGGAGCTGGAAACACCATATATTTT. Protein product: CASRGGAGNTIYF.